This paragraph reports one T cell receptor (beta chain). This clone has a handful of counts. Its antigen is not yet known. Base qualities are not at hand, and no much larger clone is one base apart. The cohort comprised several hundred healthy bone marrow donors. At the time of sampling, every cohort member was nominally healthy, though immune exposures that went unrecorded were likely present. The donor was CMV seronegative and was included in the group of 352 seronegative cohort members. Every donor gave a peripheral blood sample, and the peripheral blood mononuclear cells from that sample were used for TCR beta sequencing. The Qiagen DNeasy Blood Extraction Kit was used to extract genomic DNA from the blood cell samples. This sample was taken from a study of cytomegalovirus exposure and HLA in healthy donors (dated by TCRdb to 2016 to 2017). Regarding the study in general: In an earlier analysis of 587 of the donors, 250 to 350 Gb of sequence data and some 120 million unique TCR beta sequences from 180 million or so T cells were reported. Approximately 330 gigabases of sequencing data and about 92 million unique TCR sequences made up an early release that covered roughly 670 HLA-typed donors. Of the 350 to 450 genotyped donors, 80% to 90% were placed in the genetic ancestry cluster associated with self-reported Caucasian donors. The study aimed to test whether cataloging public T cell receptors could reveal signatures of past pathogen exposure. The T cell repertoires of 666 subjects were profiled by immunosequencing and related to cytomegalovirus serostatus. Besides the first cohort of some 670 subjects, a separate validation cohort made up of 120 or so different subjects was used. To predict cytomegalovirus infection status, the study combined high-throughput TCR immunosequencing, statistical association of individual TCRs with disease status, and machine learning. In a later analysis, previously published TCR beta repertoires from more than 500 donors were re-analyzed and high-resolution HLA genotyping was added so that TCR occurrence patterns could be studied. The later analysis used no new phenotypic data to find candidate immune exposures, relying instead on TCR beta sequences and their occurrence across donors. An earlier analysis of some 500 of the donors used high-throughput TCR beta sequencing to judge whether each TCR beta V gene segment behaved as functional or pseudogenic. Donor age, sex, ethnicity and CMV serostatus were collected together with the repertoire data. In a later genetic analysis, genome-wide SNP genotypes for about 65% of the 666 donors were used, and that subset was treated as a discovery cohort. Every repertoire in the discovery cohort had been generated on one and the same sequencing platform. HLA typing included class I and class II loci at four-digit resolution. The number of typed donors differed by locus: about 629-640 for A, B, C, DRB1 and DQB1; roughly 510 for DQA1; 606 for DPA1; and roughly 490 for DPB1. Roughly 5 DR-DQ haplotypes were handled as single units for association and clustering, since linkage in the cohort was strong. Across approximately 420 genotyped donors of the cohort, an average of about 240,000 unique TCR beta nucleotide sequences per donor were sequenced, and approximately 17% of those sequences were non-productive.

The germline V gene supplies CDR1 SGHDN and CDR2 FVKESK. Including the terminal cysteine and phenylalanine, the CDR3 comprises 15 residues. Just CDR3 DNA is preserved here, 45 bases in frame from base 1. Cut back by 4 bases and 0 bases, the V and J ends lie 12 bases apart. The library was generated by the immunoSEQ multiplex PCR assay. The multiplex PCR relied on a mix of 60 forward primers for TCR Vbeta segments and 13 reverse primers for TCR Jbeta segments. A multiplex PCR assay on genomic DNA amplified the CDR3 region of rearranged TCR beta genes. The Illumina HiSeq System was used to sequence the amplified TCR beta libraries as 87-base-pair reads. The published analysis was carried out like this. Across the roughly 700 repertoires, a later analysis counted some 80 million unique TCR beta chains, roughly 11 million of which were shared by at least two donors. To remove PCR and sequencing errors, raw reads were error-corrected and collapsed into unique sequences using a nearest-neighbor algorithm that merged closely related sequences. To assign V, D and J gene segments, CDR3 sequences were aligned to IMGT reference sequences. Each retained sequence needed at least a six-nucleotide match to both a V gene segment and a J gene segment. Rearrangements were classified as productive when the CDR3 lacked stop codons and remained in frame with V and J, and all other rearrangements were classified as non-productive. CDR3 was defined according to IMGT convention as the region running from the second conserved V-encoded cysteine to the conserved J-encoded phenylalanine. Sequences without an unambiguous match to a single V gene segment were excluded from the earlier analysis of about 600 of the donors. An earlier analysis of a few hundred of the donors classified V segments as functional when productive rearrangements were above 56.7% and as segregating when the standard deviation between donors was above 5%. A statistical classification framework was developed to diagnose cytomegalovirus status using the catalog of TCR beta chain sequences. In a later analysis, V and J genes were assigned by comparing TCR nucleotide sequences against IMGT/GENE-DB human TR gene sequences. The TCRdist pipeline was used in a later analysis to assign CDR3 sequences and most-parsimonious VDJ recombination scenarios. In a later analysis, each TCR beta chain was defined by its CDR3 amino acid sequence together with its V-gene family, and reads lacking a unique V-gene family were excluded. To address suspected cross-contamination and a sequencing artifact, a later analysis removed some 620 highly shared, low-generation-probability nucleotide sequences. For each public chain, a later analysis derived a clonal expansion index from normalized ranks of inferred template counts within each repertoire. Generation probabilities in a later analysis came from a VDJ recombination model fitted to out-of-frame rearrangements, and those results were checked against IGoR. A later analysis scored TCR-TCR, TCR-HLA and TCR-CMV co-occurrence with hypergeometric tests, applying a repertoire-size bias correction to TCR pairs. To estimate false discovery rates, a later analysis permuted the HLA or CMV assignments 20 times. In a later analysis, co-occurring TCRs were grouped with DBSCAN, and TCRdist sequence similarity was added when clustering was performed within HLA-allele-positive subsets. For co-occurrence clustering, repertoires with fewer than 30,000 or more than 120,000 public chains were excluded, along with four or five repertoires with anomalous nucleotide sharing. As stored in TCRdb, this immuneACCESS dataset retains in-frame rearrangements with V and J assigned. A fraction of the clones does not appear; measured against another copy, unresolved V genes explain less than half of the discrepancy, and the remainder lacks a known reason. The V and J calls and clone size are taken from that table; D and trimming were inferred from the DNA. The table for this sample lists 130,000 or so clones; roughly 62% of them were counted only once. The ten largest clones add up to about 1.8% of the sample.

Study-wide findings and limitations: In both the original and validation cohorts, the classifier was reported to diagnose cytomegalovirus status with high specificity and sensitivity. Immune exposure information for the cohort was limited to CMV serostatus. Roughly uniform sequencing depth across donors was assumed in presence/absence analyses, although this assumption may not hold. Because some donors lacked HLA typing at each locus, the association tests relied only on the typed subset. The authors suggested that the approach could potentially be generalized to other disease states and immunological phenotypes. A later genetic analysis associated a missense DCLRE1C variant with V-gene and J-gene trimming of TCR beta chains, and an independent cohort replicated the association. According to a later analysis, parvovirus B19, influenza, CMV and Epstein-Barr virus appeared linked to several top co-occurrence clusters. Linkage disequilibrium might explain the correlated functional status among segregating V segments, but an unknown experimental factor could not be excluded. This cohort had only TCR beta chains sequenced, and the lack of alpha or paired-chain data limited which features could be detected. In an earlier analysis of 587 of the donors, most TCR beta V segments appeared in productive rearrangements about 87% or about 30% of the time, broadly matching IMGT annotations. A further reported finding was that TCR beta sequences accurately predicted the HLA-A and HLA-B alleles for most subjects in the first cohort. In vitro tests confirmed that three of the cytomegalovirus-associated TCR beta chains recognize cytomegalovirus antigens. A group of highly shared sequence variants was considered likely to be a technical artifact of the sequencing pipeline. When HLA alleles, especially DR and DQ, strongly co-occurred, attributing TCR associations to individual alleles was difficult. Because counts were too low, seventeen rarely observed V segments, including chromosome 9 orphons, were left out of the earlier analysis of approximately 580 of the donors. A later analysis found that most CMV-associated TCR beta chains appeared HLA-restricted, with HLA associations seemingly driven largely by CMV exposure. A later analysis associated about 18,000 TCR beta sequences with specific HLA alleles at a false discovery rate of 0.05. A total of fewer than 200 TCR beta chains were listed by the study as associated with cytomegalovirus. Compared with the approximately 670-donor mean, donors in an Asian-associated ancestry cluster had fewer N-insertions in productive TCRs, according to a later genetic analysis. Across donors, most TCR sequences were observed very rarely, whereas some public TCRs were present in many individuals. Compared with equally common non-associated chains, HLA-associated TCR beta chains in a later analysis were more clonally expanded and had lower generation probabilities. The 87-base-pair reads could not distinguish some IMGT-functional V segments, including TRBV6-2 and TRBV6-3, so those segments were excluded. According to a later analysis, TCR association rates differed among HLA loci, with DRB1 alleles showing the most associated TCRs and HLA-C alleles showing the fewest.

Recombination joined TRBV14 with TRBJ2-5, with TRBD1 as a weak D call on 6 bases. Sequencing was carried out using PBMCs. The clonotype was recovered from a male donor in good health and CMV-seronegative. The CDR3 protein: CASSPGQRYQETQYF. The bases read TGTGCCAGCAGCCCGGGACAAAGGTACCAAGAGACCCAGTACTTC.